The rows below give T cell receptor beta chains drawn from one sample of a study of blood T cell repertoires in COVID-19. TCRdb keeps only in-frame clones here, not all; method: immunoSEQ multiplex PCR. The data hold about 180,000 clones, with roughly nine tenths observed a single time. Material: peripheral blood. The receptors were gathered from a man between 65 and 79 years old with active or convalescent COVID-19. The CDR3 runs from the conserved cysteine through the conserved F or W. The order of the fields is V gene, D gene, clone size, J gene, CDR3 DNA, CDR3 protein. A D gene is named only where the DNA matches it firmly. Clone size, where shown, is once, few, many, or a class for clones that have expanded.

>TRBV9|-|-|TRBJ1-2
TGTGCCAGCAGCGCCCAGTCAGGGGCTAACTATGGCTACACCTTC
CASSAQSGANYGYTF
>TRBV6-5|TRBD2|-|TRBJ2-7
TGTGCCAGCAGTTACTCGGCTAGCGGGTTCTACGAGCAGTACTTC
CASSYSASGFYEQYF
>TRBV10-2|-|-|TRBJ1-1
TGCGCCAGCAGTGAGGGGCAGTTGACTGAAGCTTTCTTT
CASSEGQLTEAFF
>TRBV10-1|-|-|TRBJ1-3
TGCGCCAGCAGCGAATTTAGCTCTGGAAACACCATATATTTT
CASSEFSSGNTIYF
>TRBV2|TRBD1|-|TRBJ1-2
TGTGCCAGCAGTGAAAGGGCAGGGGGCGCAAGCTACACCTTC
CASSERAGGASYTF
>TRBV7-3|-|-|TRBJ1-3
TGTGCCAGAAAGGACAGAGCTGGAAACACCATATATTTT
CARKDRAGNTIYF
>TRBV11-2|TRBD1|-|TRBJ2-2
TGTGCCAGCAGCTTAGAGGACAGGACCAACACCGGGGAGCTGTTTTTT
CASSLEDRTNTGELFF
>TRBV24-1|TRBD1|-|TRBJ2-7
TGTGCCACCAGTCCCCGACAGGGAACGGGCTACGAGCAGTACTTC
CATSPRQGTGYEQYF
>TRBV18|-|-|TRBJ1-1
TGTGCCAGCTCACCACCTACGCGGGAAGCTTTCTTT
CASSPPTREAFF
>TRBV18|-|-|TRBJ1-2
TGTGCCAGCTCACCAATCGGACAGACAAACTATGGCTACACCTTC
CASSPIGQTNYGYTF
>TRBV7-2|-|once|TRBJ2-1
TGTGCCAGCAGCTCAAGTAGCTCCTACAATGAGCAGTTCTTC
CASSSSSSYNEQFF
>TRBV3-1/TRBV3-2|-|-|TRBJ2-3
TGTGCCAGCAGCTCGCCCAGGGCTAGCGTTTCTAGCACAGATACGCAGTATTTT
CASSSPRASVSSTDTQYF